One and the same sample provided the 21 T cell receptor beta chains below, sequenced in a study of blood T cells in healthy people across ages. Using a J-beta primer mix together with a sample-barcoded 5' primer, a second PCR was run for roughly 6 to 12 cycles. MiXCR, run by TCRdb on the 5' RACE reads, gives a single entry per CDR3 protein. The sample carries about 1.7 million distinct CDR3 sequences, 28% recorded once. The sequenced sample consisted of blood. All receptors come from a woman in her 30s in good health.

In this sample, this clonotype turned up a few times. The CDR3 nucleotides are TGTGCCAGCAGTCCTCGGGACAGATGGGCTAGCTATGGCTACACCTTC. Amino acid sequence: CASSPRDRWASYGYTF. The V gene is TRBV6-5, the J gene TRBJ1-2; 7 positions agree with TRBD1. V shed 5 bases, J shed 4 bases, and the junction held 13 bases outside the gene matches. The CDR3 length is 16 residues. Germline CDR1 and CDR2: MNHEY and SVGAGI.

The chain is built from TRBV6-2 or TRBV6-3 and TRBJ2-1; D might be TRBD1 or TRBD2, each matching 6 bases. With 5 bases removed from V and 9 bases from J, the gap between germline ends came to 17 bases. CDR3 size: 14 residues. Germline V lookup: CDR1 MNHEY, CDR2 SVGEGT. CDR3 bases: TGTGCCAGCAGTCCTTACTTACAGGGAGGTGAGCAGTTCTTC. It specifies CASSPYLQGGEQFF.

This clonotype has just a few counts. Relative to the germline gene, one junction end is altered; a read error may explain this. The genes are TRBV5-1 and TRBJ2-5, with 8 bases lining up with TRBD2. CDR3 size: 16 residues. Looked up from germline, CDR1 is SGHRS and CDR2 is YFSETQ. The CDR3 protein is CAGSFYLSGTQETQYF. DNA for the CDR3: TGCGCCGGCAGCTTCTATCTTAGCGGGACACAAGAGACCCAGTACTTC.

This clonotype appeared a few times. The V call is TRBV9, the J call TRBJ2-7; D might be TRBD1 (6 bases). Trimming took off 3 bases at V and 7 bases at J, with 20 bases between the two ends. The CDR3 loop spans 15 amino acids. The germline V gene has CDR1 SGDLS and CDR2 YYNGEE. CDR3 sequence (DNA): TGTGCCAGCAGCGGAGACGGGACACGGGTTGAGGAGCAGTACTTC. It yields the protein CASSGDGTRVEEQYF.

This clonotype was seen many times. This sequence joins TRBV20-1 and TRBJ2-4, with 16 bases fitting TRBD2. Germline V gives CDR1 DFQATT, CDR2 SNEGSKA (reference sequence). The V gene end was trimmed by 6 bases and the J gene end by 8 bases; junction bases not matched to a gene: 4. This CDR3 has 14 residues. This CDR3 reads CSAPGLAGGDIQYF. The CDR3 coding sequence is TGCAGTGCGCCGGGACTAGCGGGGGGGGACATTCAGTACTTC.

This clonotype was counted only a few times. The CDR3 reads CASSYSPLRGIDYEQYF. The CDR3 DNA reads TGTGCCAGCAGTTATTCCCCACTAAGGGGGATCGACTACGAGCAGTACTTC. V and J are TRBV6-5 and TRBJ2-7; possibly TRBD1 for D (6 bases). Trimming shortened V by 3 bases and J by 3 bases, and 21 bases separated the two germline ends. The germline gives CDR1 MNHEY, CDR2 SVGAGI. The length of the CDR3 is 17 residues.

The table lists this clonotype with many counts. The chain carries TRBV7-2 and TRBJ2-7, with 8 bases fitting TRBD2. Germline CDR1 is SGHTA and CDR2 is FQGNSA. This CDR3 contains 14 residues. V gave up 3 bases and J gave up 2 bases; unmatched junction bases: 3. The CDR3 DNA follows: TGTGCCAGCAGCTTTGGTAGCGGGACCTACGAGCAGTACTTC. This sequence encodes CASSFGSGTYEQYF.

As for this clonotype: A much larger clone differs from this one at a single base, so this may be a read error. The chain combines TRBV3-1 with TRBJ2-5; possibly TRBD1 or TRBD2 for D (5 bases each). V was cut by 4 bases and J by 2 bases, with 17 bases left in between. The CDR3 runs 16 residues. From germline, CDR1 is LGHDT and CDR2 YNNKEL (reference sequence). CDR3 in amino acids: CASSLISGASQETQYF. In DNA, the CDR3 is TGTGCCAGCAGCCTGATTTCCGGGGCTAGTCAAGAGACCCAGTACTTC.

CDR3 loop: CASSLFGPRSDTQYF. The CDR3 DNA follows: TGCGCCAGCAGCTTGTTTGGGCCTAGATCAGATACGCAGTATTTT. V gene TRBV5-1 combines with J gene TRBJ2-3; unclear D gene. CDR3 length: 15 amino acids. CDR1 is SGHRS and CDR2 is YFSETQ in the germline V gene. Trimming shortened V by 1 base and J by 4 bases, and 13 bases separated the two germline ends. Full variable domain (rest looked up from reference TRBV5-1 and TRBJ2-3): KAGVTQTPRYLIKTRGQQVTLSCSPISGHRSVSWYQQTPGQGLQFLFEYFSETQRNKGNFPGRFSGRQFSNSRSEMNVSTLELGDSALYLCASSLFGPRSDTQYFGPGTRLTVL.

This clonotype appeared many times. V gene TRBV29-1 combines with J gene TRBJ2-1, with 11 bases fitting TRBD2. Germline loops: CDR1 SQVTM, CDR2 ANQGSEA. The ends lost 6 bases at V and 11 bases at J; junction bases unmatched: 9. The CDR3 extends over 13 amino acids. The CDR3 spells CSVDSGGAIKQFF. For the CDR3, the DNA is TGCAGCGTGGATAGCGGGGGGGCGATTAAGCAGTTCTTC.

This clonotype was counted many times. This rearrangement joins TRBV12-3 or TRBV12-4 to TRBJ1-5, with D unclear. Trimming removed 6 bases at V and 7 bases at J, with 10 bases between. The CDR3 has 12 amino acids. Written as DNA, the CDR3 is TGTGCCAGCAGGGCAGGAGAACAGCCCCAGCATTTT. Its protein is CASRAGEQPQHF.

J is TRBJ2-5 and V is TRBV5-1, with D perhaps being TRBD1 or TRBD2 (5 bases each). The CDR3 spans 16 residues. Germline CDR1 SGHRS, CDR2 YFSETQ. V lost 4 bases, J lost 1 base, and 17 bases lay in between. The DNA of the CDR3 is TGCGCCAGCAGCGGAACCGGGGCAGGTCTCCAAGAGACCCAGTACTTC. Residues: CASSGTGAGLQETQYF.

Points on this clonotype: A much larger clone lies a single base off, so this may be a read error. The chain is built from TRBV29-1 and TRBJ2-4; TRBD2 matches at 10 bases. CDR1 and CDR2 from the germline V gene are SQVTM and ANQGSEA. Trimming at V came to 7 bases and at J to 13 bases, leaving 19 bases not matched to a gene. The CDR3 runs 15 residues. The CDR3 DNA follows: TGCAGCGCCAGACGTTCTGGACTAGCGGTTAATGAGCAGTACTTC. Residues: CSARRSGLAVNEQYF.

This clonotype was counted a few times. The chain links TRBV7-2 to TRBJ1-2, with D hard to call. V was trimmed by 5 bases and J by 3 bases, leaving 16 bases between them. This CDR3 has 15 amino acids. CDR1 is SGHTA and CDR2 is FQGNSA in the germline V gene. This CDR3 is CASSIDRIRYYGYTF. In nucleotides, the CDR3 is TGTGCCAGCAGCATAGACCGGATAAGATACTATGGCTACACCTTC.

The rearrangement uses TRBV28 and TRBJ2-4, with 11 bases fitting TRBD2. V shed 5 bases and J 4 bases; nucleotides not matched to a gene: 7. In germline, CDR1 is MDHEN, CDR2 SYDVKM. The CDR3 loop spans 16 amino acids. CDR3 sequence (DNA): TGTGCCAGCAGTGGCCTTAGCGGGGGGGGAAAAAACATTCAGTACTTC. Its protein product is CASSGLSGGGKNIQYF.

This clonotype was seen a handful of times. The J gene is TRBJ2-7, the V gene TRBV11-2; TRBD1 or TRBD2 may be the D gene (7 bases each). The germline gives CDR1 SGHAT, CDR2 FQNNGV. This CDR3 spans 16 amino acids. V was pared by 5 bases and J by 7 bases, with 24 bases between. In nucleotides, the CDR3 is TGTGCCAGCAGCGGAGTGGCAGGGGGGGATCTCAGGGAGCAGTACTTC. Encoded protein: CASSGVAGGDLREQYF.

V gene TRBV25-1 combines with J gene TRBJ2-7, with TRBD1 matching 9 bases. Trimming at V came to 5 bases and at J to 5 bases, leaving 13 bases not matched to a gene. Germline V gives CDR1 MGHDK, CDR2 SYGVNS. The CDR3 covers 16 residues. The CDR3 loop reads CASSPLRQGGGNEQYF. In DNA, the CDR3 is TGTGCCAGCAGTCCCTTGCGACAGGGGGGTGGGAACGAGCAGTACTTC.

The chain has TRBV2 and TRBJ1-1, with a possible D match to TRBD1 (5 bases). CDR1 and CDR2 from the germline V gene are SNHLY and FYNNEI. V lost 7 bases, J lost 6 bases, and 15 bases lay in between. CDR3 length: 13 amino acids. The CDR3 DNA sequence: TGTGCCAGCATGATGGGGGTTGGCTCTGAAGCTTTCTTT. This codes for CASMMGVGSEAFF.

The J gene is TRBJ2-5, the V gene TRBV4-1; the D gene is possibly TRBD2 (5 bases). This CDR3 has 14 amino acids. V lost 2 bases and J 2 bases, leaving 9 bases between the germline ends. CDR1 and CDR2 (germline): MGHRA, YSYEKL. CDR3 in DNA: TGCGCCAGCAGCCAATTTTCGGGGCAAGAGACCCAGTACTTC. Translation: CASSQFSGQETQYF.

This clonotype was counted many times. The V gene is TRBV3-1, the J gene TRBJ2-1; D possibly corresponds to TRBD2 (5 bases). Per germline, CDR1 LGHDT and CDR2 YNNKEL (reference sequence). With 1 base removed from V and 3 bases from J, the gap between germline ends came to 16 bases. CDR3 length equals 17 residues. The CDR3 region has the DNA TGTGCCAGCAGCCAAGTGCCCGCGGGCTACTTCTACAATGAGCAGTTCTTC. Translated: CASSQVPAGYFYNEQFF.

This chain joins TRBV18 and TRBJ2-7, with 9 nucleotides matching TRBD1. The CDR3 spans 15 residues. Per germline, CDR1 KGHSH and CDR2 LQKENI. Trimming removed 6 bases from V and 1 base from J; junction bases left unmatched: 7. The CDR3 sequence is CASSEQGAGSYEQYF. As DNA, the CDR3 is TGTGCCAGCTCCGAACAGGGGGCAGGGTCCTACGAGCAGTACTTC.